This TCR beta chain was obtained from a study of OX40 agonist ivuxolimab in advanced cancers. Study context: Prior therapy, whether anti-PD-1, anti-PD-L1 or anti-CTLA-4, was allowed, and more than 35% had some.

Some clones are missing from TCRdb's copy, which holds only in-frame ones; the method was immunoSEQ multiplex PCR. The table lists approximately 94,000 clones, around nine tenths of them singletons. Trimming removed 4 bases from V and 3 bases from J, with 16 bases in between. CDR1 and CDR2 (germline): SGHVS, FQNEAQ. The CDR3 extends over 15 amino acids. Regarding this clone: Its antigen is as yet unknown.

Study-level results: The study observed clonal expansion of CD4+ and CD8+ blood T cells by week 6 at 0.1 to 3.0 mg/kg.

The input for sequencing was CD4+ or CD8+ T cells sorted from blood, taken in a trial of the OX40 agonist ivuxolimab. This sequence was found in an adult with an advanced solid tumor such as melanoma, head and neck, liver or kidney cancer. The V gene is TRBV7-8, the J gene TRBJ2-7; D assignment may be TRBD1 or TRBD2 (5 bases each). The CDR3 DNA reads as TGTGCCAGCAGCTCGTCCGGGACGGCGAGCTACGAGCAGTACTTC. Protein sequence: CASSSSGTASYEQYF. The full variable domain, rest sourced from reference TRBV7-8 and TRBJ2-7, is GAGVSQSPRYKVAKRGQDVALRCDPISGHVSLFWYQQALGQGPEFLTYFQNEAQLDKSGLPSDRFFAERPEGSVSTLKIQRTQQEDSAVYLCASSSSGTASYEQYFGPGTRLTVT.